Listed below are T cell receptor beta chains from one sample, sequenced in a study of CD8+CD57+ T cells in acquired aplastic anemia. TCRdb fed the reads into MiXCR, producing one record per CDR3 protein. Counted here are 86,000 or so distinct CDR3 sequences, under 50% occurring once; the ten biggest clones make up approximately 61%. The sequencing input was sorted CD4+, CD8+, or CD8+CD57+ T cells (not recorded which) from PBMCs. Receptors were obtained from a human donor in good health, serving as a control. CDR3s include the opening cysteine and the closing phenylalanine or tryptophan. Fields, in order: D gene, clone size, J gene, V gene, CDR3 DNA, CDR3 protein. A D gene is named only where the DNA matches it firmly. Only part of the rows carry a size: once, few, many, or a class if the clone is expanded.

D gene: TRBD2; clone size: NA; J gene: TRBJ2-1; V gene: TRBV4-2; CDR3 DNA: TGTGCCAGCAGCAGTGGGCGGGAGGGCGAAAGGAGTGAGCAGTTCTTC; CDR3 protein: CASSSGREGERSEQFF
D gene: NA; clone size: NA; J gene: TRBJ1-1; V gene: TRBV20-1; CDR3 DNA: TGCAGTGCTGGTGCAGGGGCGGACACTGAAGCTTTCTTT; CDR3 protein: CSAGAGADTEAFF
D gene: TRBD2; clone size: few; J gene: TRBJ2-7; V gene: TRBV12-3/TRBV12-4; CDR3 DNA: TGTGCCAGCAGTTTTTCCGGGGGGGTCTACGAGCAGTACTTC; CDR3 protein: CASSFSGGVYEQYF
D gene: NA; clone size: few; J gene: TRBJ1-2; V gene: TRBV10-1; CDR3 DNA: TGCGCCAGCAGCCAAGATAGCGACGGCTATGGCTACACCTTC; CDR3 protein: CASSQDSDGYGYTF
D gene: TRBD2; clone size: NA; J gene: TRBJ2-7; V gene: TRBV10-1; CDR3 DNA: TGCGCCATCAGTGAGCCACTAGCGGGGGGGAGCTCCTACGAGCAGTACTTC; CDR3 protein: CAISEPLAGGSSYEQYF
D gene: NA; clone size: once; J gene: TRBJ2-1; V gene: TRBV20-1; CDR3 DNA: TGCAGATACAATGAGCAGTTCTTC; CDR3 protein: CRYNEQFF
D gene: NA; clone size: NA; J gene: TRBJ1-2; V gene: TRBV12-3/TRBV12-4; CDR3 DNA: TGTGCCAGCAGCGACAATCCCCCTACCTATGGCTACACCTTC; CDR3 protein: CASSDNPPTYGYTF
D gene: NA; clone size: few; J gene: TRBJ1-1; V gene: TRBV5-1; CDR3 DNA: TGCGCCAGCAGCTTGGTGGCGGGGCGGACTGAAGCTTTCTTT; CDR3 protein: CASSLVAGRTEAFF
D gene: TRBD2; clone size: few; J gene: TRBJ2-3; V gene: TRBV25-1; CDR3 DNA: TGTGCCAGCAGCTGGAAGCGGGAGCTCGATACGCAGTATTTT; CDR3 protein: CASSWKRELDTQYF
D gene: NA; clone size: many; J gene: TRBJ1-4; V gene: TRBV2; CDR3 DNA: TGTGCCAGCAGAGGGGACGGCCAGAGGGAAAAACTGTTTTTT; CDR3 protein: CASRGDGQREKLFF
D gene: TRBD2; clone size: many; J gene: TRBJ2-3; V gene: TRBV12-3/TRBV12-4; CDR3 DNA: TGTGCCAGCAGTTTGGAACTAGCGGGAGAAGATACGCAGTATTTT; CDR3 protein: CASSLELAGEDTQYF
D gene: NA; clone size: NA; J gene: TRBJ2-1; V gene: TRBV24-1; CDR3 DNA: TGTGCCACCAGTGACTCTAGCAGTTGGTCCCTCAATGAGCAGTTTTTC; CDR3 protein: CATSDSSSWSLNEQFF
D gene: NA; clone size: many; J gene: TRBJ1-1; V gene: TRBV20-1; CDR3 DNA: TGCAGTGCTAGCGCAGCATCGAGTCTCGGAGCTTTCTTT; CDR3 protein: CSASAASSLGAFF
D gene: NA; clone size: NA; J gene: TRBJ1-1; V gene: TRBV11-3; CDR3 DNA: TGTGCCTGCAGTGGGCGGAAAGGTGACACTGAAGCTTTCTTT; CDR3 protein: CACSGRKGDTEAFF
D gene: TRBD2; clone size: many; J gene: TRBJ2-7; V gene: TRBV29-1; CDR3 DNA: TGCAGCGTTGAAGATCGAGTACTAGCGGGACTCCGCGAGCAGTACTTC; CDR3 protein: CSVEDRVLAGLREQYF
D gene: NA; clone size: many; J gene: TRBJ1-2; V gene: TRBV4-2; CDR3 DNA: TGTGCCAGCAGCCAGGACCACGGGCTGGGAGAATATGGCTACACCTTC; CDR3 protein: CASSQDHGLGEYGYTF
D gene: NA; clone size: NA; J gene: TRBJ1-2; V gene: TRBV9; CDR3 DNA: TGTGCCGGCAGCGGCAATGGCTACACCTTC; CDR3 protein: CAGSGNGYTF
D gene: NA; clone size: NA; J gene: TRBJ2-5; V gene: TRBV6-1; CDR3 DNA: TGTGCCAGCAGTGATGGGGCCGAGACCCAGTACTTC; CDR3 protein: CASSDGAETQYF
D gene: NA; clone size: NA; J gene: TRBJ2-1; V gene: TRBV2; CDR3 DNA: TGTGCCAGCAGTGGCCGGGTTGGGCGGAATGAGCAGTTCTTC; CDR3 protein: CASSGRVGRNEQFF
D gene: NA; clone size: many; J gene: TRBJ1-1; V gene: TRBV11-3; CDR3 DNA: TGTGCCAGCAGCGCAGGAGGGGGGAACACTGAAGCTTTCTTT; CDR3 protein: CASSAGGGNTEAFF
D gene: NA; clone size: once; J gene: TRBJ2-3; V gene: TRBV2; CDR3 DNA: TGTGCCAGCAGTGAGGACGGATCGTACACAGATACGCAGTATTTT; CDR3 protein: CASSEDGSYTDTQYF
D gene: TRBD2; clone size: many; J gene: TRBJ2-7; V gene: TRBV5-5; CDR3 DNA: TGTGCCAGCAGACCGACTAGCGGGAGTTTCCACGAGCAGTACTTC; CDR3 protein: CASRPTSGSFHEQYF
D gene: TRBD1; clone size: NA; J gene: TRBJ2-3; V gene: TRBV11-3; CDR3 DNA: TGTGCCAGCAGCTCCGGGACAGGCCAGGAATTT; CDR3 protein: CASSSGTGQEF
D gene: TRBD1; clone size: few; J gene: TRBJ1-1; V gene: TRBV2; CDR3 DNA: TGTGCCAGCAGTTCGACAGGGGGGAACACTGAAGCTTTCTTT; CDR3 protein: CASSSTGGNTEAFF
D gene: TRBD1; clone size: many; J gene: TRBJ2-7; V gene: TRBV20-1; CDR3 DNA: TGCAGTGCCCGAAGGGGGCGCGCCTACGAGCAGTACTTC; CDR3 protein: CSARRGRAYEQYF
D gene: TRBD2; clone size: NA; J gene: TRBJ2-6; V gene: TRBV25-1; CDR3 DNA: TGTGCCAGCAGTAGTCTAGCGGGAGGAAGTGGGTCCAACGTCCTGGCTTTC; CDR3 protein: CASSSLAGGSGSNVLAF
D gene: NA; clone size: few; J gene: TRBJ1-5; V gene: TRBV27; CDR3 DNA: TGTGCCAGCAGTTTCAGGCAGGGGATGGATCAGCCCCAGCATTTT; CDR3 protein: CASSFRQGMDQPQHF
D gene: NA; clone size: NA; J gene: TRBJ1-1; V gene: TRBV10-3; CDR3 DNA: TGTGCCGTCACTAGAGGGAACACTGAAGCTTTCTTT; CDR3 protein: CAVTRGNTEAFF
D gene: TRBD2; clone size: few; J gene: TRBJ2-3; V gene: TRBV25-1; CDR3 DNA: TGTGCCAGCAGTACCACCGGACTAGCGGGGACAGATACGCAGTATTTT; CDR3 protein: CASSTTGLAGTDTQYF
D gene: TRBD2; clone size: many; J gene: TRBJ2-7; V gene: TRBV19; CDR3 DNA: TGTGCCAGTAGTATTGCCCCGCCCCGGCTAGCGGGCTCTCACGAGCAGTACTTC; CDR3 protein: CASSIAPPRLAGSHEQYF
D gene: TRBD1; clone size: few; J gene: TRBJ2-1; V gene: TRBV12-3/TRBV12-4; CDR3 DNA: TGTGCCAGCAGTTGGACAGGGGGCAATGAGCAGTTCTTC; CDR3 protein: CASSWTGGNEQFF
D gene: NA; clone size: NA; J gene: TRBJ1-2; V gene: TRBV29-1; CDR3 DNA: TGCAGCACAACACTAAACTATGGCTACACCTTC; CDR3 protein: CSTTLNYGYTF
D gene: TRBD1; clone size: many; J gene: TRBJ2-1; V gene: TRBV24-1; CDR3 DNA: TGTGCCACCGGGACAGGGCTTGAGCAGTTCTTC; CDR3 protein: CATGTGLEQFF
D gene: NA; clone size: many; J gene: TRBJ2-3; V gene: TRBV25-1; CDR3 DNA: TGTGCCAGCAGCTCCTGGACCCCTACCCTCGGGGGCACAGATACGCAGTATTTT; CDR3 protein: CASSSWTPTLGGTDTQYF
D gene: NA; clone size: NA; J gene: TRBJ2-2; V gene: TRBV10-3; CDR3 DNA: TGTGCCATCAGTGATGTGGACACCGGGGCGCTGTTTTTT; CDR3 protein: CAISDVDTGALFF
D gene: TRBD2; clone size: few; J gene: TRBJ2-7; V gene: TRBV6-1; CDR3 DNA: TGTGCCAGCAGTGAATCTATAGCGGGGGGAGAAAGGAACGAGCAGTACTTC; CDR3 protein: CASSESIAGGERNEQYF
D gene: NA; clone size: many; J gene: TRBJ2-2; V gene: TRBV2; CDR3 DNA: TGTGCCAGCAGTGATTTATCCACCGGGGAGCTGTTTTTT; CDR3 protein: CASSDLSTGELFF
D gene: NA; clone size: many; J gene: TRBJ2-5; V gene: TRBV6-1; CDR3 DNA: TGTGCCAGCACCATGCGGGGACCCCAAGAGACCCAGTACTTC; CDR3 protein: CASTMRGPQETQYF
D gene: NA; clone size: NA; J gene: TRBJ2-7; V gene: TRBV2; CDR3 DNA: TGTGCCAGCAGTTTAGAAGGTTTTTACGAGCAGTACTTC; CDR3 protein: CASSLEGFYEQYF
D gene: NA; clone size: NA; J gene: TRBJ1-3; V gene: TRBV5-1; CDR3 DNA: TGCGCCAGCAGCATGGGGGCAGTTTCTTTAGACCACTCTGGAAACACCATATATTTT; CDR3 protein: CASSMGAVSLDHSGNTIYF
D gene: NA; clone size: NA; J gene: TRBJ1-3; V gene: TRBV7-9; CDR3 DNA: TGTGCCAGTAGCTTCAGGGGCGGAGACACCATATATTTT; CDR3 protein: CASSFRGGDTIYF